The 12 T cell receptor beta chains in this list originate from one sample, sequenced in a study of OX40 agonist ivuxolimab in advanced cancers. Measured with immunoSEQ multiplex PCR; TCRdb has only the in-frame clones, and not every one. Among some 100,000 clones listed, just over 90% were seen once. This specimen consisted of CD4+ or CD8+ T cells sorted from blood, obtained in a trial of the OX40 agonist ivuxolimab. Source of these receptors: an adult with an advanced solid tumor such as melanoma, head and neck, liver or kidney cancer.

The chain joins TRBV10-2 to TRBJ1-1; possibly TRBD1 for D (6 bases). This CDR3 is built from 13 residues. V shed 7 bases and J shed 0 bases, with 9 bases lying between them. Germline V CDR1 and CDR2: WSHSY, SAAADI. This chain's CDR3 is CASNGGLNTEAFF. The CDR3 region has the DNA TGCGCCAGCAATGGGGGCCTGAACACTGAAGCTTTCTTT.

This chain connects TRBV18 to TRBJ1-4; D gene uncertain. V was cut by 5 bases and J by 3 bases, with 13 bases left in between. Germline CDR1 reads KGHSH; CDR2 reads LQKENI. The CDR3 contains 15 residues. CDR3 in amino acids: CASSSNSAANEKLFF. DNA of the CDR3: TGTGCCAGCTCATCAAACAGTGCCGCTAATGAAAAACTGTTTTTT. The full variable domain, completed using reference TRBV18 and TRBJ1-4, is NAGVMQNPRHLVRRRGQEARLRCSPMKGHSHVYWYRQLPEEGLKFMVYLQKENIIDESGMPKERFSAEFPKEGPSILRIQQVVRGDSAAYFCASSSNSAANEKLFFGSGTQLSVL.

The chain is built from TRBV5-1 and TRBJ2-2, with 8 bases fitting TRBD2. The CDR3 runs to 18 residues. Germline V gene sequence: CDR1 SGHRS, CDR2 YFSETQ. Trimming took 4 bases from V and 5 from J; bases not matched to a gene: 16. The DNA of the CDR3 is TGCGCCAGCAGCCCTCTGGGTGAAGCGGGAGTGAGGACCGGGGAGCTGTTTTTT. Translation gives CASSPLGEAGVRTGELFF.

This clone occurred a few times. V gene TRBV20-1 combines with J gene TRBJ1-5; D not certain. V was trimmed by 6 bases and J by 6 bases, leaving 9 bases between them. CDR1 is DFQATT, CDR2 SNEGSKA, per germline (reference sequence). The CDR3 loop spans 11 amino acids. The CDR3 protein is CSAGSGQPQHF. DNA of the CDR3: TGCAGTGCGGGGTCGGGTCAGCCCCAGCATTTT.

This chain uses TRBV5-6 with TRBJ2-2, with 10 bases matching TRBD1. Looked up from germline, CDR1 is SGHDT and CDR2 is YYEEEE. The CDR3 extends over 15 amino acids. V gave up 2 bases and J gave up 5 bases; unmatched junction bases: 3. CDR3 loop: CASSFRDRGTGELFF. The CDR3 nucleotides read TGTGCCAGCAGCTTCCGGGACAGGGGTACCGGGGAGCTGTTTTTT.

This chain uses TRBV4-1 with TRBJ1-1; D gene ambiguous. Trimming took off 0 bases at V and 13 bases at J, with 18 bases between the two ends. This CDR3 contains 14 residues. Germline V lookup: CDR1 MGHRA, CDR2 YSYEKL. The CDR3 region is CASSQDWDVQRVFF. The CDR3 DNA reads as TGCGCCAGCAGCCAAGATTGGGATGTCCAGAGGGTTTTCTTT.

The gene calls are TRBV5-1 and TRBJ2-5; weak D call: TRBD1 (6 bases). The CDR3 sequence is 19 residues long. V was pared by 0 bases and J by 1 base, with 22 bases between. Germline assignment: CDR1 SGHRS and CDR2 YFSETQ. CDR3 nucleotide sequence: TGCGCCAGCAGCTTGGCCAGTAACGTCGGGGAAGGGGGCCAAGAGACCCAGTACTTC. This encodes CASSLASNVGEGGQETQYF. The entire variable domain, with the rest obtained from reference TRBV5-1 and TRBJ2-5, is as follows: KAGVTQTPRYLIKTRGQQVTLSCSPISGHRSVSWYQQTPGQGLQFLFEYFSETQRNKGNFPGRFSGRQFSNSRSEMNVSTLELGDSALYLCASSLASNVGEGGQETQYFGPGTRLLVL.

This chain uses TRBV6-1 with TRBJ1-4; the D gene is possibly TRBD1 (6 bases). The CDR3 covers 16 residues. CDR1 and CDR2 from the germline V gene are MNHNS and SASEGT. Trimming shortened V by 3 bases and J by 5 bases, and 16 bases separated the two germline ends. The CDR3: CASSEIWTAPNEKLFF. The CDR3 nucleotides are TGTGCCAGCAGTGAGATTTGGACAGCGCCGAATGAAAAACTGTTTTTT.

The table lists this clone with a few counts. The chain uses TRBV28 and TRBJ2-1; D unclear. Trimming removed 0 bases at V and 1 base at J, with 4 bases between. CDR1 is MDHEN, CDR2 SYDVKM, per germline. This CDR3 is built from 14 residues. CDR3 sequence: CASSLWGSYNEQFF. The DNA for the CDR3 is TGTGCCAGCAGTTTATGGGGATCCTACAATGAGCAGTTCTTC.

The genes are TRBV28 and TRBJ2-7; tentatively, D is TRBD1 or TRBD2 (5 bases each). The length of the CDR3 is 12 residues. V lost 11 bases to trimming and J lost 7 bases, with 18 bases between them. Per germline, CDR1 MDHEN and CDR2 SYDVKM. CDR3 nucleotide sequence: TGTGCCCACGGGACCGGGGTGGGAGAGCAGTACTTC. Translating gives CAHGTGVGEQYF.

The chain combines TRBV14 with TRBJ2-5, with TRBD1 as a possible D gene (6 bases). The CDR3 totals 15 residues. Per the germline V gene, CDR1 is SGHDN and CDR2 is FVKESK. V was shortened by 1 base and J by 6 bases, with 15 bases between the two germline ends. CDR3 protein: CASSQVGRGWQTQYF. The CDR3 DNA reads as TGTGCCAGCAGCCAAGTGGGCAGGGGTTGGCAGACCCAGTACTTC.

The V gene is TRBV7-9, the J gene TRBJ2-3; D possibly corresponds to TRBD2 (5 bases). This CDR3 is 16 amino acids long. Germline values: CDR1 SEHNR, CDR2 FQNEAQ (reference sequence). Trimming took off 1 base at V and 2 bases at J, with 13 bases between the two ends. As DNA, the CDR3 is TGTGCCAGCAGCTTAGTGGGTGGACTTTCCACAGATACGCAGTATTTT. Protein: CASSLVGGLSTDTQYF.